The rows below give T cell receptor beta chains drawn from one sample of a study of cytomegalovirus exposure and HLA in healthy donors. Assay used: immunoSEQ multiplex PCR; TCRdb lists only in-frame clones, some missing. The sample has roughly 150,000 clones; 76% are singletons. Sequencing input: PBMCs. These receptors originate from a woman aged 35 to 49 in good health and CMV-seronegative. CDR3s include the opening cysteine and the closing phenylalanine or tryptophan. Each record gives: D gene, J gene, V gene, clone size, CDR3 protein, CDR3 DNA. D genes are given only for firm matches. Rows may omit the clone size; those that give it use once, few, many or a size class.

TRBD1 TRBJ2-7 TRBV27 . CASSYRGPNYEQYF TGTGCCAGCAGTTACAGGGGCCCCAACTACGAGCAGTACTTC
TRBD2 TRBJ2-1 TRBV28 few CASSPLVWGGYNEQFF TGTGCCAGCAGCCCTCTGGTGTGGGGGGGATACAATGAGCAGTTCTTC
. TRBJ1-2 TRBV19 . CASSLAGTLNYGYTF TGTGCCAGTAGCCTCGCGGGGACGCTGAACTATGGCTACACCTTC
. TRBJ1-6 TRBV28 . CASIPGGEAPPLHF TGTGCCAGCATCCCGGGAGGGGAGGCACCACCCCTCCACTTT
. TRBJ1-1 TRBV11-2 . CASSLVAGAEAFF TGTGCCAGCAGCTTAGTGGCAGGGGCTGAAGCTTTCTTT
TRBD1 TRBJ2-1 TRBV4-1 . CASSQGQGHEQFF TGCGCCAGCAGCCAGGGACAGGGGCATGAGCAGTTCTTC
. TRBJ1-2 TRBV30 . CAWSSQSGGNYNYGYTF TGTGCCTGGAGCTCCCAATCGGGGGGCAACTACAACTATGGCTACACCTTC
TRBD1 TRBJ1-4 TRBV18 few CASSSQGVTTNEKLFF TGTGCCAGCTCATCTCAGGGGGTTACAACTAATGAAAAACTGTTTTTT
TRBD2 TRBJ2-7 TRBV19 . CASSMSSGSYEQYF TGTGCCAGTAGTATGTCTAGCGGATCCTACGAGCAGTACTTC
. TRBJ1-2 TRBV7-8 few CASSLRRVPYGYTF TGTGCCAGCAGCTTACGCAGGGTTCCCTATGGCTACACCTTC